One and the same sample provided the 28 T cell receptor beta chains below, sequenced in a study of T cell repertoires in cytomegalovirus infection. Their cognate antigens are unknown. TCRdb used MiXCR to reprocess the reads, holding one entry per CDR3 protein. The sample has 450,000 to 650,000 distinct CDR3 sequences, 40% seen once. The input for sequencing was cultured PBMCs, taken from culture after CMV antigen stimulation. These receptor sequences come from a human donor in good health (CMV status not recorded). Some clones in this sample may be carry-over from other donors' samples.

This chain connects TRBV15 to TRBJ2-1; 8 nucleotides match TRBD1. This CDR3 spans 17 amino acids. The V segment lost 3 bases and the J segment 5 bases; nucleotides outside the gene matches: 12. CDR1 and CDR2 from the germline V gene are LNHNV and YYDKDF (reference sequence). The CDR3 sequence: CATSSPPGQEMDNEQFF. In DNA form, the CDR3 reads TGTGCCACCAGCAGCCCTCCGGGACAGGAGATGGACAATGAGCAGTTCTTC.

This clonotype has at least ten counts. The genes are TRBV7-2 and TRBJ2-7, with 11 bases matching TRBD1. V shed 4 bases, J shed 6 bases, and the junction held 2 bases outside the gene matches. Germline CDR1 is SGHTA and CDR2 is FQGNSA. The CDR3 contains 13 residues. CDR3 coding DNA: TGTGCCAGCAGCTGGGACAGGGGGGCCGAGCAGTACTTC. It specifies CASSWDRGAEQYF. The complete variable domain, with remaining parts taken from reference TRBV7-2 and TRBJ2-7, reads GAGVSQSPSNKVTEKGKDVELRCDPISGHTALYWYRQSLGQGLEFLIYFQGNSAPDKSGLPSDRFSAERTGGSVSTLTIQRTQQEDSAVYLCASSWDRGAEQYFGPGTRLTVT.

This clonotype appeared a few times. The CDR3: CASSSGLAAGELFF. Written as DNA, the CDR3 is TGTGCCAGCAGCTCGGGACTAGCGGCCGGGGAGCTGTTTTTT. V usage is TRBV7-2 and J usage is TRBJ2-2; 11 nucleotides match TRBD2. The CDR3 totals 14 residues. The junction had 1 base not matched to a gene; V was cut back by 4 bases and J by 6 bases. Looked up from germline, CDR1 is SGHTA and CDR2 is FQGNSA.

The sample holds a few counts of this clonotype. The chain combines TRBV6-2 or TRBV6-3 with TRBJ2-7; 13 bases agree with TRBD2. The CDR3 sequence is 14 residues long. J was trimmed by 4 bases and V by 9 bases; bases with no gene match: 6. The V gene's germline CDR1 is MNHEY and CDR2 SVGEGT. CDR3 amino acids: CASNRLAGGYEQYF. The CDR3 bases are TGTGCCAGTAACCGACTAGCGGGAGGATACGAGCAGTACTTC.

The chain joins TRBV6-8 to TRBJ2-7, with 12 bases lining up with TRBD1. J gave up 0 bases and V 4 bases, and 4 bases lay outside the gene matches. CDR1 and CDR2 (germline): MNHGY, SAAAGT. This CDR3 has 16 residues. The CDR3: CASSWGQGALSYEQYF. In nucleotides, the CDR3 is TGTGCCAGCAGTTGGGGACAGGGGGCCCTCTCCTACGAGCAGTACTTC.

V is TRBV15 and J is TRBJ2-7; D gene uncertain. V was clipped by 0 bases and J by 0 bases, with 6 bases between them. CDR1 and CDR2 (germline): LNHNV, YYDKDF (reference sequence). The length of the CDR3 is 14 residues. CDR3 DNA sequence: TGTGCCACCAGCAGAGAGTACGACTCCTACGAGCAGTACTTC. Protein product: CATSREYDSYEQYF.

This chain uses TRBV19 with TRBJ2-1; no definite D call. The CDR3 is 15 residues long. The V and J ends lost 0 bases and 1 base respectively, with 7 bases between them. Germline values: CDR1 LNHDA, CDR2 SQIVND (reference sequence). Written as DNA, the CDR3 is TGTGCCAGTAGTATAGACCGGAGTTCCTACAATGAGCAGTTCTTC. It yields the protein CASSIDRSSYNEQFF.

The CDR3 DNA follows: TGTGCCAGCAGTTTCGGGACTAGCGGAGACTACGAGCAGTACTTC. Its protein is CASSFGTSGDYEQYF. The V and J genes are TRBV12-3 or TRBV12-4 and TRBJ2-7; 11 bases map to TRBD2. This CDR3 is built from 15 residues. The junction had 4 bases not matched to a gene; V was cut back by 3 bases and J by 3 bases.

The chain carries TRBV6-5 and TRBJ2-7; D assignment may be TRBD1 or TRBD2 (5 bases each). The CDR3 is 14 residues long. The V end was cut by 2 bases, the J end by 5 bases, with 13 bases between. Germline V CDR1 and CDR2: MNHEY, SVGAGI. The CDR3 nucleotides are TGTGCCAGCAGTTACGATCCAGGGAGCCACGAGCAGTACTTC. Translation gives CASSYDPGSHEQYF.

This sequence joins TRBV12-3 or TRBV12-4 and TRBJ1-1; D gene ambiguous. The CDR3 extends over 13 amino acids. V was clipped by 6 bases and J by 1 base, with 9 bases between them. Written as DNA, the CDR3 is TGTGCCAGCAGAGTTTCGGGGAACACTGAAGCTTTCTTT. As protein: CASRVSGNTEAFF.

Many counts were recorded for this clonotype. V is TRBV7-2 and J is TRBJ2-3; TRBD2 matches 8 bases. The CDR3 extends over 19 amino acids. Germline V gene sequence: CDR1 SGHTA, CDR2 FQGNSA. V shed 4 bases, J shed 2 bases, and the junction held 17 bases outside the gene matches. The CDR3 DNA reads TGTGCCAGCAGCTCTCCCCGGGGGAGGAGCGGGGGACCCACAGATACGCAGTATTTT. It translates to CASSSPRGRSGGPTDTQYF. Supplemented by reference TRBV7-2 and TRBJ2-3, the full variable domain reads GAGVSQSPSNKVTEKGKDVELRCDPISGHTALYWYRQSLGQGLEFLIYFQGNSAPDKSGLPSDRFSAERTGGSVSTLTIQRTQQEDSAVYLCASSSPRGRSGGPTDTQYFGPGTRLTVL.

This chain joins TRBV7-9 and TRBJ1-4; no clear D gene. Germline V gene data show CDR1 as SEHNR and CDR2 as FQNEAQ (reference sequence). The CDR3 consists of 14 residues. Trimming cost V 8 bases and J 8 bases, with 18 bases left between them. CDR3 sequence reads: CASAPRPNGEKLFF. CDR3 in DNA: TGTGCCAGCGCCCCCCGGCCGAACGGAGAAAAACTGTTTTTT.

This clonotype was detected only a few times. The chain uses TRBV12-3 or TRBV12-4 and TRBJ2-1; D gene uncertain. The CDR3 spans 12 residues. Trimming took off 4 bases at V and 5 bases at J, with 6 bases between the two ends. DNA for the CDR3: TGTGCCAGCAGTTGGACCCACAATGAGCAGTTCTTC. Protein sequence: CASSWTHNEQFF.

The chain couples TRBV12-3 or TRBV12-4 to TRBJ1-1; weak D call: TRBD1 (6 bases). V lost 4 bases to trimming and J lost 5 bases, with 8 bases between them. This CDR3 is built from 12 residues. CDR3 protein: CASSYTGTEAFF. The CDR3 nucleotides read TGTGCCAGCAGTTATACAGGGACTGAAGCTTTCTTT.

The chain joins TRBV11-3 to TRBJ2-1; 11 nucleotides line up with TRBD2. Germline assignment: CDR1 SGHNT and CDR2 YENEEA. Unmatched junction bases numbered 10, after V lost 3 bases and J lost 12 bases. The CDR3 runs to 15 residues. Here the CDR3 reads CASSFGSLAGGLQFF. CDR3 DNA: TGTGCCAGCAGCTTCGGCTCGCTAGCGGGGGGACTGCAGTTCTTC.

This clonotype showed up just once. The chain joins TRBV6-2 or TRBV6-3 to TRBJ2-7; 11 bases match TRBD2. V dropped 2 bases and J dropped 3; count of bases not matched to a gene: 15. The CDR3 is 19 residues long. CDR1 MNHEY and CDR2 SVGEGT come from the germline V gene. This chain's CDR3 is CASSYGRASGRPDVYEQYF. In nucleotides, the CDR3 is TGTGCCAGCAGTTACGGCCGGGCTAGCGGGAGGCCGGACGTCTACGAGCAGTACTTC.

The sample holds a few counts of this clonotype. The chain combines TRBV6-1 with TRBJ2-1, with 13 bases matching TRBD2. The V and J ends lost 9 bases and 7 bases, in that order; junction bases with no gene match: 3. The CDR3 spans 13 residues. CDR1 and CDR2 (germline): MNHNS, SASEGT. As DNA, the CDR3 is TGTGCCAGTACTAGCGGGAGGGAGAATGAGCAGTTCTTC. This translates into CASTSGRENEQFF.

The sample holds many counts of this clonotype. This rearrangement joins TRBV7-8 to TRBJ2-3, with TRBD2 identical over 13 bases. This CDR3 spans 17 amino acids. Germline assignment: CDR1 SGHVS and CDR2 FQNEAQ. V was pared by 5 bases and J by 6 bases, with 11 bases of the junction left unmatched. CDR3 protein: CASSGSGLAGDLDTQYF. The CDR3 nucleotides are TGTGCCAGCAGCGGAAGCGGACTAGCGGGGGACCTGGATACGCAGTATTTT.

This clonotype showed up just a few times. The V and J genes are TRBV6-1 and TRBJ1-1; D is possibly TRBD1 (5 bases). The CDR3 is 14 amino acids. CDR1 MNHNS and CDR2 SASEGT come from the germline V gene. Trimming shortened V by 7 bases and J by 5 bases, and 17 bases separated the two germline ends. In DNA, the CDR3 is TGTGCCAGCACCGTGGGGGGAGGAGGAACTGAAGCTTTCTTT. This sequence encodes CASTVGGGGTEAFF.

This clonotype occurred a few times. V is TRBV7-9 and J is TRBJ1-6; 10 bases align to TRBD1. This CDR3 comprises 13 residues. V dropped 8 bases and J dropped 8; count of bases not matched to a gene: 3. Germline V gives CDR1 SEHNR, CDR2 FQNEAQ (reference sequence). As DNA, the CDR3 is TGTGCCAGCCAAGGACAGGGGGATTCACCCCTCCACTTT. Protein sequence: CASQGQGDSPLHF.

The chain employs TRBV7-4 and TRBJ2-1, with a tentative D call TRBD2 (5 bases). The CDR3 extends over 12 amino acids. Germline V gene lookup returns CDR1 SGHVT and CDR2 SQSDAQ. V gave up 5 bases and J gave up 10 bases, with 12 bases separating them. The CDR3 here is CASSIMDWEQFF. CDR3 in DNA: TGTGCCAGCAGCATTATGGACTGGGAGCAGTTCTTC.

This clonotype has more than one count but fewer than ten. The chain employs TRBV10-3 and TRBJ2-7; the D gene is possibly TRBD2 (6 bases). V lost 4 bases, J lost 0 bases, and 19 bases lay in between. Germline V lookup: CDR1 ENHRY, CDR2 SYGVKD. The CDR3 sequence is 17 residues long. The CDR3 here is CAISVVLGGAFSYEQYF. The CDR3 DNA reads as TGTGCCATCAGTGTAGTCCTTGGCGGGGCATTCTCCTACGAGCAGTACTTC.

This clonotype was seen more than once but under ten times. CDR3 nucleotide sequence: TGTGCCAGCAGCTTTAAAACTGTCGGACTAGCGGGAGCGAGCACAGATACGCAGTATTTT. Translation gives CASSFKTVGLAGASTDTQYF. The J gene is TRBJ2-3, the V gene TRBV7-2, with 13 nucleotides matching TRBD2. Trimming took 3 bases from V and 0 from J; bases not matched to a gene: 12. The CDR3 length is 20 residues. In germline, CDR1 is SGHTA, CDR2 FQGNSA.

This chain uses TRBV19 with TRBJ2-1; 7 bases match TRBD1. The V and J ends lost 3 bases and 2 bases, in that order; junction bases with no gene match: 4. Germline loops: CDR1 LNHDA, CDR2 SQIVND (reference sequence). The CDR3 length is 15 residues. The CDR3 sequence: CASSITGTAYNEQFF. In DNA form, the CDR3 reads TGTGCCAGTAGTATCACGGGGACAGCCTACAATGAGCAGTTCTTC.

This chain joins TRBV7-8 and TRBJ2-7; perhaps TRBD1 as D (5 bases). The CDR3 spans 15 residues. V was trimmed by 3 bases and J by 2 bases, leaving 14 bases between them. Germline values: CDR1 SGHVS, CDR2 FQNEAQ. The CDR3 DNA sequence: TGTGCCAGCAGCTTTTTTCAGGGTCCGACCTACGAGCAGTACTTC. Its translation: CASSFFQGPTYEQYF.

V gene TRBV4-2 combines with J gene TRBJ2-2; the D gene is possibly TRBD1 (6 bases). Germline V gene lookup returns CDR1 LGHNA and CDR2 YNFKEQ. The length of the CDR3 is 15 residues. V lost 0 bases and J 5 bases, leaving 10 bases between the germline ends. The CDR3 sequence: CASSQDQGRTGELFF. The CDR3 DNA follows: TGTGCCAGCAGCCAAGATCAGGGGCGAACCGGGGAGCTGTTTTTT.

The chain recombines TRBV18 with TRBJ2-5, with 9 bases that match TRBD1. There are 15 residues in the CDR3. Trimming took 6 bases from V and 2 from J; bases not matched to a gene: 7. Germline V lookup: CDR1 KGHSH, CDR2 LQKENI. The CDR3 DNA sequence: TGTGCCAGCTCCCTGGGGACAGGGAAACAAGAGACCCAGTACTTC. This gives the protein CASSLGTGKQETQYF.

This clonotype was counted only a few times. The chain combines TRBV2 with TRBJ1-1; 7 nucleotides match TRBD1. V gave up 2 bases and J gave up 0 bases; unmatched junction bases: 3. This CDR3 spans 15 amino acids. Germline assignment: CDR1 SNHLY and CDR2 FYNNEI. The CDR3 DNA reads TGTGCCAGCAGTGAAAGGGGGCCGCTGAACACTGAAGCTTTCTTT. Amino acid sequence: CASSERGPLNTEAFF.